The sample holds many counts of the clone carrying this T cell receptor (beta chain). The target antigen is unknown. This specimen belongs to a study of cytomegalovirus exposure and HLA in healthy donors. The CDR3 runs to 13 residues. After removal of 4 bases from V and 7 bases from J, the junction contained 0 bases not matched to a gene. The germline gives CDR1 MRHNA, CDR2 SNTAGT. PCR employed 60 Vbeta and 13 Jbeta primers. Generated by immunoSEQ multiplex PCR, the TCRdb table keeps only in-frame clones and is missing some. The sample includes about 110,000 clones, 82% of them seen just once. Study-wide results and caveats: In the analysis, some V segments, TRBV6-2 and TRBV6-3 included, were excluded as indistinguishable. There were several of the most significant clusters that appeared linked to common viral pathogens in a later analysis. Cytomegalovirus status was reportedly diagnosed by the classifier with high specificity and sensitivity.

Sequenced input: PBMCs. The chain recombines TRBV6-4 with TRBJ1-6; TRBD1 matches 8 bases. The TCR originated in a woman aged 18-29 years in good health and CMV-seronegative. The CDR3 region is CASSGTGNSPLHF. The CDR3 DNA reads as TGTGCCAGCAGTGGGACAGGGAATTCACCCCTCCACTTT.